Given below is one T cell receptor (beta chain) in context. Treatment defined: preoperative locoregional IRX-2 cytokine immunotherapy. Preoperative locoregional IRX-2 cytokine immunotherapy was tested in the phase Ib source study. This sample was taken from a study of preoperative IRX-2 immunotherapy in early breast cancer. Sequencing used immunoSEQ multiplex PCR; TCRdb keeps in-frame clones, though not all of them. The table records roughly 40,000 clones, 60% to 80% of them present only once. This CDR3 contains 16 residues. CDR1 is LNHDA and CDR2 is SQIVND in the germline V gene (reference sequence). The ends lost 7 bases at V and 3 bases at J; junction bases unmatched: 11.

The sample was tumor tissue, taken after IRX-2 immunotherapy. The receptor comes from a human donor with breast cancer. V and J are TRBV19 and TRBJ2-2, with TRBD2 matching over 7 bases. CDR3 coding DNA: TGTGCCAGTAAGCGGGGCCTACAGGATTACACCGGGGAGCTGTTTTTT. Translated, it gives CASKRGLQDYTGELFF.